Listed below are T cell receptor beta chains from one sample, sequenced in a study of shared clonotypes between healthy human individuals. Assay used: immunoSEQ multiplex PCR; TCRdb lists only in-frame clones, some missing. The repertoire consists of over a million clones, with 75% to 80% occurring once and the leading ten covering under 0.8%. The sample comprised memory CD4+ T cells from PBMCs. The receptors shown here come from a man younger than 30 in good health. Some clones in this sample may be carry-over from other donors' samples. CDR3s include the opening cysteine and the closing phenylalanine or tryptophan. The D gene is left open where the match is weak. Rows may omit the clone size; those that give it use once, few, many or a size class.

CDR3 DNA: TGTGCCAGCAGCAAAATAGCGGGAGGTTTAAATACGCAGTATTTT
CDR3 protein: CASSKIAGGLNTQYF
clone size: NA
CDR3 length: 15
J gene: TRBJ2-3
D gene: TRBD2
V gene: TRBV7-2

CDR3 DNA: TGTGCCAGCAGCTTTTCTAGCGGCCCTTACAATGAGCAGTTCTTC
CDR3 protein: CASSFSSGPYNEQFF
clone size: NA
CDR3 length: 15
J gene: TRBJ2-1
D gene: TRBD2
V gene: TRBV5-4

CDR3 DNA: TGTGCCAGCAGCGATAGCGGGAGTACACCCTCATTCTACAATGAGCAGTTCTTC
CDR3 protein: CASSDSGSTPSFYNEQFF
clone size: NA
CDR3 length: 18
J gene: TRBJ2-1
D gene: TRBD2
V gene: TRBV9

CDR3 DNA: TGTGCCATCAGTGAGTCGCCCGGCAGGGGGAACACTGAAGCTTTCTTT
CDR3 protein: CAISESPGRGNTEAFF
clone size: NA
CDR3 length: 16
J gene: TRBJ1-1
D gene: NA
V gene: TRBV10-3

CDR3 DNA: TGTGCCAGCAGGTACCCAGGGGTCGGCACAGATACGCAGTATTTT
CDR3 protein: CASRYPGVGTDTQYF
clone size: NA
CDR3 length: 15
J gene: TRBJ2-3
D gene: NA
V gene: TRBV7-3

CDR3 DNA: TGTGCCAGCAGCGTCTTAAGCTCCTACGAGCAGTACTTC
CDR3 protein: CASSVLSSYEQYF
clone size: NA
CDR3 length: 13
J gene: TRBJ2-7
D gene: NA
V gene: TRBV5-4

CDR3 DNA: TGTGCCAGCAGCTCCCAGTGGGGAGGTGAGCAGTTCTTC
CDR3 protein: CASSSQWGGEQFF
clone size: NA
CDR3 length: 13
J gene: TRBJ2-1
D gene: NA
V gene: TRBV7-6

CDR3 DNA: TGTGCCAGCAGCCCGGACGGGGGGGGCTACACCTTC
CDR3 protein: CASSPDGGGYTF
clone size: NA
CDR3 length: 12
J gene: TRBJ1-2
D gene: NA
V gene: TRBV7-2

CDR3 DNA: TGCGCCAGCAGCGCCAGCCAGGGCCCTGGCTACACCTTC
CDR3 protein: CASSASQGPGYTF
clone size: NA
CDR3 length: 13
J gene: TRBJ1-2
D gene: NA
V gene: TRBV5-1

CDR3 DNA: TGTGCCAGCAGCGAGGCCCCCCAGGGCAGGGCTGGAAACACCATATATTTT
CDR3 protein: CASSEAPQGRAGNTIYF
clone size: NA
CDR3 length: 17
J gene: TRBJ1-3
D gene: NA
V gene: TRBV9

CDR3 DNA: TGTGCCAGCAGTGAAGCCGGGACAGGGACCTACGAGCAGTACTTC
CDR3 protein: CASSEAGTGTYEQYF
clone size: NA
CDR3 length: 15
J gene: TRBJ2-7
D gene: TRBD1
V gene: TRBV6-1

CDR3 DNA: TGTGCCAGTACCCTGGGACTAGGGGACACTGAAGCTTTCTTT
CDR3 protein: CASTLGLGDTEAFF
clone size: NA
CDR3 length: 14
J gene: TRBJ1-1
D gene: NA
V gene: TRBV19

CDR3 DNA: TGTGCCAGCAGGCTAAGAGACAGAGTAGGGCAGCCCCAGCATTTT
CDR3 protein: CASRLRDRVGQPQHF
clone size: NA
CDR3 length: 15
J gene: TRBJ1-5
D gene: NA
V gene: TRBV27

CDR3 DNA: TGCAGCGTCGCGAGATCAGGACCGGGCAATGAGCAGTTCTTC
CDR3 protein: CSVARSGPGNEQFF
clone size: NA
CDR3 length: 14
J gene: TRBJ2-1
D gene: NA
V gene: TRBV29-1

CDR3 DNA: TGTGCCAGCAGTTACTCGACAGGCTATGGCTACACCTTC
CDR3 protein: CASSYSTGYGYTF
clone size: NA
CDR3 length: 13
J gene: TRBJ1-2
D gene: NA
V gene: TRBV6-6

CDR3 DNA: TGTGCCAGCAGCGCCAGGGTTGGTCAGACCCAGTACTTC
CDR3 protein: CASSARVGQTQYF
clone size: NA
CDR3 length: 13
J gene: TRBJ2-5
D gene: NA
V gene: TRBV7-2

CDR3 DNA: TGTGCCAGCAGCTGGGGGAGAGGCCAAGAGACCCAGTACTTC
CDR3 protein: CASSWGRGQETQYF
clone size: few
CDR3 length: 14
J gene: TRBJ2-5
D gene: NA
V gene: TRBV11-2